The rows below give T cell receptor beta chains drawn from one sample of a study of T cells after yellow fever vaccination. Each CDR3 protein gets one entry after TCRdb re-called the 5' RACE reads with MiXCR. Of under 150,000 distinct CDR3 sequences in the sample, roughly 8% are singletons; the top ten hold roughly 0.73%. This specimen was CD4+ T cells sorted from PBMCs, taken 5 days after the yellow fever booster vaccination. The receptors shown here come from a man younger than 45 who received the YFV17D yellow fever vaccine. Each CDR3 is given with its conserved first and last residue. Each record gives: J gene, V gene, clone size, D gene, CDR3 DNA, CDR3 protein. The D gene is left open where the match is weak. Part of the rows lack a size; the others show once, few, many or a class for expanded clones.

TRBJ2-7	TRBV25-1	many	.	TGTGCCAGCAGTGAAGAATCCGCTTACGAGCAGTACTTC	CASSEESAYEQYF
TRBJ2-1	TRBV20-1	many	TRBD2	TGCAGTGCTAGATCAGCGGGGAGCTACAATGAGCAGTTCTTC	CSARSAGSYNEQFF
TRBJ2-7	TRBV28	many	.	TGTGCCAGCAGCCCCAGGGGTTCCGAGCAGTACTTC	CASSPRGSEQYF
TRBJ2-3	TRBV7-8	many	.	TGTGCCAGCAGCCACACGCCCTACACAGATACGCAGTATTTT	CASSHTPYTDTQYF
TRBJ2-7	TRBV5-1	.	TRBD1	TGCGCCAGCAGCGGCGGGACAGGGGGCGCCTACGAGCAGTACTTC	CASSGGTGGAYEQYF
TRBJ2-5	TRBV2	.	TRBD1	TGTGCCAGCAATGGACAGGGGCGGGAGACCCAGTACTTC	CASNGQGRETQYF
TRBJ1-3	TRBV7-2	many	.	TGTGCCAGCAGCTTAGTTCATGGGAGCTCTGGAAACACCATATATTTT	CASSLVHGSSGNTIYF
TRBJ1-1	TRBV3-1	many	.	TGTGCCAGCAGCCCCAGTAGTGGCCTGAACACTGAAGCTTTCTTT	CASSPSSGLNTEAFF
TRBJ2-1	TRBV6-5	many	TRBD2	TGTGCCAGCAGTACCGGGACTAGCTGGTATGAGCAGTTCTTC	CASSTGTSWYEQFF
TRBJ1-1	TRBV5-6	many	.	TGTGCCAGCAGCTTGTCCGCGTCGCTCTTCGTAGCTTTCTTT	CASSLSASLFVAFF
TRBJ1-4	TRBV12-3/TRBV12-4	many	.	TGTGCCAGCAAACTGCTAGGAGGAACTAATGAAAAACTGTTTTTT	CASKLLGGTNEKLFF
TRBJ2-7	TRBV20-1	few	TRBD2	TGCAGTGCTAGTGCGGCTAGCGGGAGTCCTCTTTACGAGCAGTACTTC	CSASAASGSPLYEQYF
TRBJ2-2	TRBV29-1	many	TRBD1	TGCAGCGCCCAAGTCGGACAGGGGACCACCGGGGAGCTGTTTTTT	CSAQVGQGTTGELFF